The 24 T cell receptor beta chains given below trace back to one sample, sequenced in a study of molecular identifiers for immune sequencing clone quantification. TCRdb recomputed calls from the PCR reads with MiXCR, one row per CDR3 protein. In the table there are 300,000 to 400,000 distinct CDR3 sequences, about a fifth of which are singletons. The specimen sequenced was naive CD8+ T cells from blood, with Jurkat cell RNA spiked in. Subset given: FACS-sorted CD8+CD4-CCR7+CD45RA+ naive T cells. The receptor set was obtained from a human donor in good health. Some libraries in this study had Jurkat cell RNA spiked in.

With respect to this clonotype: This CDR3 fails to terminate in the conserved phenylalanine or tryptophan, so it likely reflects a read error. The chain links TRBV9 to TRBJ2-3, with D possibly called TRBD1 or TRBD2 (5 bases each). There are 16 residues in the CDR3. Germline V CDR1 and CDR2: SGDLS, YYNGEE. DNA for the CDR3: TGTGCCAGCAGCCTTGAGGGTTCTAGCCGCACAGGTACGCAGTATTCT. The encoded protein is CASSLEGSSRTGTQYS.

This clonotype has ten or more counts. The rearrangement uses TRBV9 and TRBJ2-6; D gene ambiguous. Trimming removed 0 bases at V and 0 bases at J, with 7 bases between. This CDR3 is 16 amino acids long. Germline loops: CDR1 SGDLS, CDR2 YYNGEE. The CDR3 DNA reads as TGTGCCAGCAGCGTAGATGAGATCTCTGGGGCCAACGTCCTGACTTTC. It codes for CASSVDEISGANVLTF.

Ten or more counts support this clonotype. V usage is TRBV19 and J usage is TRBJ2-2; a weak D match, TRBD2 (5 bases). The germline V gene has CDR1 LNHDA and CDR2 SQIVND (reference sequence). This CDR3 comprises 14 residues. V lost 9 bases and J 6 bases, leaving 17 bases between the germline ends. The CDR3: CASESGKGPGELFF. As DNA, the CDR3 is TGTGCCAGCGAGTCGGGAAAAGGACCCGGGGAGCTGTTTTTT. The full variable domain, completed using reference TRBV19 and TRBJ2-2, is DGGITQSPKYLFRKEGQNVTLSCEQNLNHDAMYWYRQDPGQGLRLIYYSQIVNDFQKGDIAEGYSVSREKKESFPLTVTSAQKNPTAFYLCASESGKGPGELFFGEGSRLTVL.

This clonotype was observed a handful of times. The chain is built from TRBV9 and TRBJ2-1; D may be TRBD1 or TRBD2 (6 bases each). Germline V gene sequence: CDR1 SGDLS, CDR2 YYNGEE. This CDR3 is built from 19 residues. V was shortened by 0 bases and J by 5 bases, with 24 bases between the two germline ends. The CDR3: CASSVGPGASELADNEQFF. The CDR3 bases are TGTGCCAGCAGCGTAGGACCGGGGGCGTCCGAGCTCGCGGACAATGAGCAGTTCTTC.

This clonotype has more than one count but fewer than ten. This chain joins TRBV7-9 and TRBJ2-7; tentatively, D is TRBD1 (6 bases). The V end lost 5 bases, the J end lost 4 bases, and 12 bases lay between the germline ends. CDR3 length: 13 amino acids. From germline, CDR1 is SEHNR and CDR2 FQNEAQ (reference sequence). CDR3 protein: CASSPKQGYEQYF. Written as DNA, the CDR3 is TGTGCCAGCAGCCCCAAACAGGGTTACGAGCAGTACTTC.

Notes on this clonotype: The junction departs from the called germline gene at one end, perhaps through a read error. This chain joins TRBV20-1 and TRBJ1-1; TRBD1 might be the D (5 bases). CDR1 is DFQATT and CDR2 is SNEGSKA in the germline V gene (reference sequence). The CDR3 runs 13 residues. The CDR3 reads CGARVTDMTEAFF. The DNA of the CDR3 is TGCGGTGCTAGGGTAACGGACATGACTGAAGCTTTCTTT.

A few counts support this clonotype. The CDR3 protein is CASSQKRGRGAYEQYF. CDR3 nucleotides: TGCGCCAGCAGCCAGAAAAGGGGGCGCGGCGCCTACGAGCAGTACTTC. The chain uses TRBV4-3 and TRBJ2-7; 7 bases match TRBD1. The trim removed 3 bases at V and 2 bases at J, leaving 10 bases unmatched. The CDR3 is made up of 16 amino acids. Germline CDR1 is LGHNA and CDR2 is YSLEER.

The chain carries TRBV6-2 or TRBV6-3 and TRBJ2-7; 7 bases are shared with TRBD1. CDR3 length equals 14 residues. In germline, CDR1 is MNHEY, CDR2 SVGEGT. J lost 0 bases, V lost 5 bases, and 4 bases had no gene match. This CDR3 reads CASSHDRDSYEQYF. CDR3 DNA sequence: TGTGCCAGCAGTCACGACAGGGACTCCTACGAGCAGTACTTC.

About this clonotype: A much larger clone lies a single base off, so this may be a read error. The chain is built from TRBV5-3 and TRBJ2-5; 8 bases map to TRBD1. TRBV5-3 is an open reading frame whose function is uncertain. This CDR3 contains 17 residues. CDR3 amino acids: CASSFWSGTGGQETQYF. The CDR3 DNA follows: TGTGCCAGCAGCTTTTGGTCCGGGACAGGAGGACAAGAGACCCAGTACTTC.

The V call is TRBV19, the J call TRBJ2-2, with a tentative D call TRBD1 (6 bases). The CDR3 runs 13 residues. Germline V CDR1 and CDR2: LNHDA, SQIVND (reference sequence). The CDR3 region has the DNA TGTGTTTCAGAGGGGGCGAACACCGGGGAGCTGTTTTTT. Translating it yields CVSEGANTGELFF.

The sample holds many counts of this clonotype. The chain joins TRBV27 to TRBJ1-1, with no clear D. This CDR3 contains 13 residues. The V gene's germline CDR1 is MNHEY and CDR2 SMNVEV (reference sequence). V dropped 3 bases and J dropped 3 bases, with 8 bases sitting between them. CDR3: CASSLASDTEAFF. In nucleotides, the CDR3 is TGTGCCAGCAGTTTGGCCAGTGACACTGAAGCTTTCTTT.

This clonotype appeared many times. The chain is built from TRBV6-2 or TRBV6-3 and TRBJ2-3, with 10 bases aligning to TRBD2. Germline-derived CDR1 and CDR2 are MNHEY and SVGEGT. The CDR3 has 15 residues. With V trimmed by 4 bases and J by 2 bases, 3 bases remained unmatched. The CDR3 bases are TGTGCCAGCAGTTCTAGCGGGGGCTACACAGATACGCAGTATTTT. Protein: CASSSSGGYTDTQYF.

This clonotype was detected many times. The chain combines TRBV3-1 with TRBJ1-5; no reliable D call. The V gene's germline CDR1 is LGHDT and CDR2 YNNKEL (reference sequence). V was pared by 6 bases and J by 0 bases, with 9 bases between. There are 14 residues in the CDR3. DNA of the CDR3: TGTGCCAGCAGTGTAACAGCTAGCAATCAGCCCCAGCATTTT. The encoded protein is CASSVTASNQPQHF.

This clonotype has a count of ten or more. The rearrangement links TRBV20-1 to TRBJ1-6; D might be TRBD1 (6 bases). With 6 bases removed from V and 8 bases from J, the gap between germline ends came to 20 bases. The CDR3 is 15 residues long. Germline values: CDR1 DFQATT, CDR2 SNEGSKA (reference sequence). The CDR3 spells CSAPMDSRLDSPLHF. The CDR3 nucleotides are TGCAGTGCCCCAATGGACAGTCGTCTGGATTCACCCCTCCACTTT.

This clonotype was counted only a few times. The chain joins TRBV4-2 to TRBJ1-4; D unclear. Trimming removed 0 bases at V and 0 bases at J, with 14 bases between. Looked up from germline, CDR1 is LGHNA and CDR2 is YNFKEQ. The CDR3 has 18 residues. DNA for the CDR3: TGTGCCAGCAGCCAAGAGAGGTGGGGAGATTCAACTAATGAAAAACTGTTTTTT. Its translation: CASSQERWGDSTNEKLFF.

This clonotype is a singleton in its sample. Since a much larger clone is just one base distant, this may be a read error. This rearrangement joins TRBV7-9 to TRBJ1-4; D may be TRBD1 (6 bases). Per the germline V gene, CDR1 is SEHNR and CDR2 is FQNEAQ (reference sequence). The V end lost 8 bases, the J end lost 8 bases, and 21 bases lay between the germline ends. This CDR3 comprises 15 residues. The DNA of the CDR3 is TGTGCCAGCGGCCCCCCGGGGGGCGCAGCCGAAAAACTGTTTTTT. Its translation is CASGPPGGAAEKLFF.

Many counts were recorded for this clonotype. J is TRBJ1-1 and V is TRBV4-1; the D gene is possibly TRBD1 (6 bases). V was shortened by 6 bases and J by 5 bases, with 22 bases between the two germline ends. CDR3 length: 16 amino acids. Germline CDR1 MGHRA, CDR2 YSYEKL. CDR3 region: CASRFRGGVEGTEAFF. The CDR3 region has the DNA TGCGCCAGCAGGTTCAGGGGAGGGGTCGAAGGGACTGAAGCTTTCTTT.

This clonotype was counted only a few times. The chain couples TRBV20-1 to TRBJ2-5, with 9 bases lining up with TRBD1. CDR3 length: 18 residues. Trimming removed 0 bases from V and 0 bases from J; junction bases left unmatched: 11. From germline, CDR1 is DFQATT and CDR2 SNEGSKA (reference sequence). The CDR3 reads CSARDFEGQGWDQETQYF. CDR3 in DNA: TGCAGTGCTAGAGATTTTGAGGGACAGGGATGGGACCAAGAGACCCAGTACTTC.

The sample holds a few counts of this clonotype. Written as DNA, the CDR3 is TGTGCCAGCAGTTTAAGGGGCCCTGGCGAGCAGTACTTC. Translating it yields CASSLRGPGEQYF. This chain uses TRBV27 with TRBJ2-7; D is possibly TRBD1 (5 bases). V was shortened by 2 bases and J by 6 bases, with 11 bases between the two germline ends. Germline CDR1 and CDR2: MNHEY and SMNVEV (reference sequence). This CDR3 comprises 13 residues.

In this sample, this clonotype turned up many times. The CDR3 nucleotides read TGTGCCAGCAGCGCCACTCCAGGGACGTACACAGATACGCAGTATTTT. Translating gives CASSATPGTYTDTQYF. The rearrangement links TRBV7-9 to TRBJ2-3; D is perhaps TRBD1 or TRBD2 (5 bases each). Germline V gene lookup returns CDR1 SEHNR and CDR2 FQNEAQ (reference sequence). The length of the CDR3 is 16 residues. Between the trimmed V and J ends, which lost 5 bases and 2 bases, there was a span of 17 bases.

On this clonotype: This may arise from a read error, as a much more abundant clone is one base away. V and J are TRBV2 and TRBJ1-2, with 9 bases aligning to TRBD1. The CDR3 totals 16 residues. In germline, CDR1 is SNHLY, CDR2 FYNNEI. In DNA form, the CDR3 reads TGTGCCAACAGTGAAAAGTCCGGGACAGGGATCTATGGCTACACCTTC. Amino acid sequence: CANSEKSGTGIYGYTF.

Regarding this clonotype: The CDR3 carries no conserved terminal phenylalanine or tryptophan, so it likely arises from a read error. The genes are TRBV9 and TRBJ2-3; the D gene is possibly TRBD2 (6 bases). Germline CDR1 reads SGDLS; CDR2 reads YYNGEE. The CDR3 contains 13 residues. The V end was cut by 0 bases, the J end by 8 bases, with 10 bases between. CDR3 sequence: CASSVVGDFTQYL. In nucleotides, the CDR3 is TGTGCCAGCAGCGTAGTTGGGGACTTTACGCAGTATCTT.

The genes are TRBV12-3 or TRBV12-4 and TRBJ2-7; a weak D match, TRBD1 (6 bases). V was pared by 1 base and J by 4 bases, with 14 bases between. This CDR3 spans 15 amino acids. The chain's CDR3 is CASSLVVGRGYEQYF. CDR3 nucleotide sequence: TGTGCCAGCAGTTTAGTCGTTGGCAGGGGATACGAGCAGTACTTC.

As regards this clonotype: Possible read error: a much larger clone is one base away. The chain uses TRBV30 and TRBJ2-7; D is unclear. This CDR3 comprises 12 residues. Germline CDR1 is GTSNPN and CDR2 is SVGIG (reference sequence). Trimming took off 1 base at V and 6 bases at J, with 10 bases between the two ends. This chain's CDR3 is CAWSAPLTEQYF. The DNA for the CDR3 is TGTGCCTGGAGTGCTCCCTTGACCGAGCAGTACTTC.